This entry lists 2 T cell receptor beta chains sequenced from one sample in a study of blood T cells in healthy people across ages. A second PCR of roughly 6 to 12 cycles used a sample-barcoded 5' primer and a J-beta primer mix. TCRdb re-derived calls from the 5' RACE reads in MiXCR, one entry per CDR3 protein. Among around 780,000 distinct CDR3 sequences listed, roughly 25% were seen once. This sample also appeared in a second study, on T cells of mothers and their children.

The sequenced material came from blood. All receptors derive from a boy aged 5-17 years in good health.

This chain joins TRBV3-1 and TRBJ1-2; D may be TRBD1 (6 bases). The V gene's germline CDR1 is LGHDT and CDR2 YNNKEL (reference sequence). V was cut by 5 bases and J by 2 bases, with 15 bases left in between. The CDR3 covers 15 residues. The DNA of the CDR3 is TGTGCCAGCAGCAGAGCAGGGGAAGTGAACTATGGCTACACCTTC. Its protein is CASSRAGEVNYGYTF. The full variable domain, with the rest looked up from reference TRBV3-1 and TRBJ1-2, is DTAVSQTPKYLVTQMGNDKSIKCEQNLGHDTMYWYKQDSKKFLKIMFSYNNKELIINETVPNRFSPKSPDKAHLNLHINSLELGDSAVYFCASSRAGEVNYGYTFGSGTRLTVV.

The V and J genes are TRBV14 and TRBJ2-4; tentatively, D is TRBD1 or TRBD2 (5 bases each). The V end lost 1 base, the J end lost 6 bases, and 7 bases lay between the germline ends. The CDR3 covers 13 residues. In germline, CDR1 is SGHDN, CDR2 FVKESK. The CDR3 loop reads CASSQAGRNIQYF. As DNA, the CDR3 is TGTGCCAGCAGCCAAGCAGGGAGAAACATTCAGTACTTC.